The text below deals with one T cell receptor beta chain. Original handling: Amplification of reference gene primers provided the estimated nucleated cell counts. The method was immunoSEQ multiplex PCR; TCRdb's version includes in-frame clones alone and lacks a portion of them. V and J calls and clone size follow that table, whereas D and trimming were derived from the DNA. The top ten clones hold around 2.9% of a sample with 97,000 or so clones, around 90% of them seen once. This entry comes from a study of blood T cell repertoires in COVID-19. Study-wide context: Spain, Italy and the United States supplied samples that represented acute and convalescent COVID-19. Sources were T cells, B-cell-depleted T cells, or PBMCs; the material itself was cDNA or gDNA.

This receptor was taken from a man aged 50 to 59 with active or convalescent COVID-19. Source material: peripheral blood.

This CDR3 is CASMTTGFHINTGELFF. CDR3 nucleotides: TGCGCCAGCATGACGACAGGTTTCCACATTAACACCGGGGAGCTGTTTTTT. The gene calls are TRBV10-2 and TRBJ2-2; a possible D gene is TRBD1 (6 bases). Trimming cost V 7 bases and J 2 bases, with 20 bases left between them. From germline, CDR1 is WSHSY and CDR2 SAAADI. The CDR3 runs 17 residues.